These 14 T cell receptor beta chains were sequenced from one sample in a study of T cells in tumors after PD-1 blockade. Generated by immunoSEQ multiplex PCR, the TCRdb table keeps only in-frame clones and is missing some. Of around 50,000 clones in the sample, more than 70% were seen once. Sequences were derived from PBMCs, sampled before anti-PD-1 treatment. Source of these receptors: a human donor with basal cell carcinoma.

The gene calls are TRBV5-1 and TRBJ2-7, with 8 bases identical to TRBD1. There are 17 residues in the CDR3. Germline CDR1 is SGHRS and CDR2 is YFSETQ. V lost 0 bases, J lost 7 bases, and 15 bases stayed unmatched. The CDR3 sequence: CASSLDLGQGAGSEQYF. In DNA, the CDR3 is TGCGCCAGCAGCTTGGATTTGGGTCAGGGGGCAGGATCAGAGCAGTACTTC.

The chain couples TRBV2 to TRBJ2-1, with TRBD2 matching 10 bases. Germline CDR1 and CDR2: SNHLY and FYNNEI. The length of the CDR3 is 16 residues. After removal of 8 bases from V and 8 bases from J, the junction contained 15 bases not matched to a gene. This CDR3 is CASQKGQRGGDHEQFF. The CDR3 nucleotides read TGTGCCAGCCAGAAGGGGCAGCGGGGGGGTGACCATGAGCAGTTCTTC.

The chain combines TRBV28 with TRBJ1-1; D is unclear. Trimming pared 2 bases from V and 2 bases from J, leaving 9 bases between. This CDR3 is built from 14 residues. Germline CDR1 reads MDHEN; CDR2 reads SYDVKM. The CDR3 coding sequence is TGTGCCAGCAGTTTAACGGCAGGAAACACTGAAGCTTTCTTT. Translating gives CASSLTAGNTEAFF.

Only one count was recorded for this clone. J is TRBJ2-1 and V is TRBV6-6, with D perhaps TRBD2 (6 bases). Germline V lookup: CDR1 MNHNY, CDR2 SVGAGI (reference sequence). The V gene lost 2 bases and the J gene lost 4 bases, with 12 bases spanning the gap. The CDR3 has 15 amino acids. The CDR3 DNA is TGTGCCAGCAGTTACGGTGGCGGGACGTACAATGAGCAGTTCTTC. Translation: CASSYGGGTYNEQFF.

The rearrangement uses TRBV5-1 and TRBJ2-7, with 9 bases that match TRBD1. Germline values: CDR1 SGHRS, CDR2 YFSETQ. This CDR3 is 14 amino acids long. After removal of 4 bases from V and 4 bases from J, the junction contained 6 bases not matched to a gene. For the CDR3, the DNA is TGCGCCAGCAGCAACCCGGGACAGGGATACGAGCAGTACTTC. It yields the protein CASSNPGQGYEQYF.

This clone was seen a handful of times. The chain couples TRBV10-3 to TRBJ1-5; D unresolved. The V gene's germline CDR1 is ENHRY and CDR2 SYGVKD. Deletions cut 3 bases from V and 7 bases from J, with 10 bases between. The length of the CDR3 is 13 residues. CDR3 amino acids: CAISEDGRQPQHF. CDR3 DNA: TGTGCCATCAGTGAAGATGGCAGGCAGCCCCAGCATTTT.

The chain carries TRBV6-5 and TRBJ2-5; D gene uncertain. Germline CDR1 and CDR2: MNHEY and SVGAGI. This CDR3 spans 15 amino acids. V shed 0 bases and J shed 5 bases, with 13 bases lying between them. CDR3 DNA sequence: TGTGCCAGCAGTTACTCCGGGCGTCTCCGGGAGACCCAGTACTTC. The encoded protein is CASSYSGRLRETQYF.

This chain uses TRBV6-5 with TRBJ1-1; no firm D call. CDR3 length: 15 residues. Germline loops: CDR1 MNHEY, CDR2 SVGAGI. The V gene lost 6 bases and the J gene lost 0 bases, with 14 bases spanning the gap. CDR3 sequence reads: CASSYRATMNTEAFF. CDR3 sequence (DNA): TGTGCCAGCAGCTACCGAGCAACCATGAACACTGAAGCTTTCTTT.

The chain couples TRBV15 to TRBJ1-1; tentatively, D is TRBD1 (5 bases). This CDR3 is built from 15 residues. The ends were cut back, 0 bases at V and 1 base at J, with 9 bases in the middle. Germline lookup yields CDR1 LNHNV and CDR2 YYDKDF (reference sequence). The DNA for the CDR3 is TGTGCCACCAGCAGAGAGGACACGAAGAACACTGAAGCTTTCTTT. Protein sequence: CATSREDTKNTEAFF.

This clone was detected only once. V gene TRBV27 combines with J gene TRBJ2-7; the D gene is possibly TRBD2 (6 bases). V lost 4 bases and J 0 bases, leaving 22 bases between the germline ends. The CDR3 contains 18 residues. Germline CDR1 is MNHEY and CDR2 is SMNVEV (reference sequence). DNA of the CDR3: TGTGCCAGCAGTTCCCTCCTCACGATGGGGAGGAGCTCCTACGAGCAGTACTTC. It codes for CASSSLLTMGRSSYEQYF.

This clone was recorded only once. This chain joins TRBV19 and TRBJ2-5; unclear D gene. CDR3 size: 14 residues. In germline, CDR1 is LNHDA, CDR2 SQIVND (reference sequence). V was trimmed by 2 bases and J by 2 bases, leaving 9 bases between them. The DNA of the CDR3 is TGTGCCAGTAGTATAATGGCCAGTCAAGAGACCCAGTACTTC. The encoded protein is CASSIMASQETQYF.

By its share, this clone is large. Other DNA sequences within the sample encode an identical CDR3. The rearrangement links TRBV19 to TRBJ1-5; D call uncertain. The V end was cut by 3 bases, the J end by 4 bases, with 7 bases between. Germline CDR1 LNHDA, CDR2 SQIVND (reference sequence). This CDR3 spans 13 amino acids. The CDR3: CASSISRNQPQHF. In DNA form, the CDR3 reads TGTGCCAGTAGTATTTCACGGAATCAGCCCCAGCATTTT.

Only a few counts were recorded for this clone. The chain carries TRBV7-9 and TRBJ1-3; D ambiguous. Trimming cost V 5 bases and J 0 bases, with 11 bases left between them. CDR3 length: 15 residues. Germline V gene data show CDR1 as SEHNR and CDR2 as FQNEAQ (reference sequence). CDR3 loop: CASSQRSDSGNTIYF. DNA for the CDR3: TGTGCCAGCAGCCAACGTTCTGACTCTGGAAACACCATATATTTT.

The chain links TRBV5-1 to TRBJ2-5; TRBD1 matches at 10 bases. J was trimmed by 5 bases and V by 3 bases; bases with no gene match: 7. The CDR3 has 15 residues. Per germline, CDR1 SGHRS and CDR2 YFSETQ. This CDR3 reads CASSSGQGYGETQYF. CDR3 bases: TGCGCCAGCAGCTCGGGACAGGGGTATGGGGAGACCCAGTACTTC. The variable domain in full, completed from reference TRBV5-1 and TRBJ2-5, reads KAGVTQTPRYLIKTRGQQVTLSCSPISGHRSVSWYQQTPGQGLQFLFEYFSETQRNKGNFPGRFSGRQFSNSRSEMNVSTLELGDSALYLCASSSGQGYGETQYFGPGTRLLVL.